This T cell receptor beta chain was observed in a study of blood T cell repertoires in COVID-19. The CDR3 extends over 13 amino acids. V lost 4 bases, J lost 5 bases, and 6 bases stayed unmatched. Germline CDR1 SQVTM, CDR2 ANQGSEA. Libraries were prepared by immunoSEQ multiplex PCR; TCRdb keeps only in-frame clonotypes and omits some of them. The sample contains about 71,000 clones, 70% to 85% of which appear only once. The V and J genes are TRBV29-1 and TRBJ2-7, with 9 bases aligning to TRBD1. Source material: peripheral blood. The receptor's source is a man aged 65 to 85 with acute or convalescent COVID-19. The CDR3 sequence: CSVGGTGRDEQYF. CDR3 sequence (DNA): TGCAGCGTTGGGGGGACAGGGCGCGACGAGCAGTACTTC.